Below, 14 T cell receptor beta chains from the same sample are listed, as sequenced in a study of blood T cells in healthy people across ages. PCR was performed a second time for roughly 7 to 12 cycles using a sample-barcoded 5' primer and a J-beta primer mix. TCRdb reprocessed the 5' RACE reads via MiXCR and lists one record per CDR3 protein. The data hold hundreds of thousands of distinct CDR3 sequences, with approximately 53% observed a single time. Sequencing input: blood. These receptor sequences come from a man in his forties in good health.

This clonotype was seen only a few times. The V gene is TRBV12-3 or TRBV12-4, the J gene TRBJ1-2; perhaps TRBD1 as D (5 bases). This CDR3 contains 14 residues. The V end lost 3 bases, the J end lost 1 base, and 9 bases lay between the germline ends. This CDR3 reads CASSLGQINYGYTF. In nucleotides, the CDR3 is TGTGCCAGCAGTTTGGGGCAAATTAACTATGGCTACACCTTC.

The chain employs TRBV11-1 and TRBJ2-1; tentative D call: TRBD1 (5 bases). Trimming removed 5 bases at V and 7 bases at J, with 12 bases between. The CDR3 consists of 13 residues. From germline, CDR1 is SGHAT and CDR2 FQDESV (reference sequence). CDR3 nucleotides: TGTGCCAGCAGCCAAGGGGTGGTGAATGAGCAGTTCTTC. Translating gives CASSQGVVNEQFF. The complete variable domain, with remaining parts taken from reference TRBV11-1 and TRBJ2-1, reads EAEVAQSPRYKITEKSQAVAFWCDPISGHATLYWYRQILGQGPELLVQFQDESVVDDSQLPKDRFSAERLKGVDSTLKIQPAELGDSAMYLCASSQGVVNEQFFGPGTRLTVL.

The chain recombines TRBV27 with TRBJ2-7, with 7 nucleotides matching TRBD2. The germline V gene has CDR1 MNHEY and CDR2 SMNVEV (reference sequence). CDR3 length equals 14 residues. Trimming removed 7 bases from V and 3 bases from J; junction bases left unmatched: 9. The CDR3 region is CASTRGLGIYEQYF. The CDR3 bases are TGTGCCAGCACCAGAGGACTAGGTATCTACGAGCAGTACTTC.

CDR3 sequence: CASSAETGRGNEKLFF. The CDR3 DNA is TGTGCCAGCAGCGCCGAGACAGGGAGGGGTAATGAAAAACTGTTTTTT. The chain combines TRBV7-9 with TRBJ1-4, with 7 bases fitting TRBD1. CDR1 is SEHNR, CDR2 FQNEAQ, per germline (reference sequence). V dropped 5 bases and J dropped 4; count of bases not matched to a gene: 10. The CDR3 runs to 16 residues.

CDR3 sequence (DNA): TGTGCCAGCAGCTTATCCTATGGGGCCCAGCATGAAGCTTTCTTT. Translated: CASSLSYGAQHEAFF. The genes are TRBV7-2 and TRBJ1-1; perhaps TRBD1 as D (5 bases). CDR1 and CDR2 from the germline V gene are SGHTA and FQGNSA. Deletions cut 2 bases from V and 7 bases from J, with 17 bases between. CDR3 length equals 15 residues.

This chain links TRBV20-1 with TRBJ1-2; D may be TRBD1 (5 bases). Between the trimmed V and J ends, which lost 2 bases and 4 bases, there was a span of 17 bases. CDR1 and CDR2 (germline): DFQATT, SNEGSKA (reference sequence). This CDR3 contains 15 residues. The DNA for the CDR3 is TGCAGTGCTAGACAGGGCGCTGGTTCGAGCTATGGCTACACCTTC. Translating gives CSARQGAGSSYGYTF.

This clonotype was recorded only once. For the CDR3, the DNA is TGTGCCACCAGTGATTGGGGGACTACCAATGAGCAGTTCTTC. Translated, it gives CATSDWGTTNEQFF. The J gene is TRBJ2-1, the V gene TRBV24-1; 7 bases align to TRBD2. V lost 2 bases to trimming and J lost 6 bases; unmatched junction nucleotides: 3. CDR3 length: 14 amino acids. CDR1 and CDR2 (germline): KGHDR, SFDVKD.

The count of this clonotype is one. The chain uses TRBV6-5 and TRBJ1-2; D might be TRBD1 (6 bases). CDR3 length: 12 residues. CDR1 is MNHEY and CDR2 is SVGAGI in the germline V gene. V lost 6 bases, J lost 7 bases, and 12 bases lay in between. This CDR3 is CASSRGHVGYTF. CDR3 nucleotides: TGTGCCAGCAGCCGGGGACACGTTGGCTACACCTTC.

To note about this clonotype: A much larger clone lies one base from this, so it may be a read error. The chain couples TRBV10-3 to TRBJ2-7; D remains unclear. CDR3 length: 14 amino acids. From germline, CDR1 is ENHRY and CDR2 SYGVKD. The V end was cut by 2 bases, the J end by 2 bases, with 10 bases between. CDR3 sequence: CAISEEVGTYEQYF. DNA of the CDR3: TGTGCCATCAGTGAGGAGGTAGGGACCTACGAGCAGTACTTC.

The V call is TRBV11-3, the J call TRBJ2-3, with a weak D call TRBD2 (6 bases). CDR1 and CDR2 from the germline V gene are SGHNT and YENEEA. With 6 bases removed from V and 4 bases from J, the gap between germline ends came to 20 bases. This CDR3 is built from 16 residues. The CDR3 sequence is CASRPRETGVSDTQYF. The CDR3 bases are TGTGCCAGCAGGCCACGTGAGACGGGAGTTTCAGATACGCAGTATTTT. Full variable domain (outside the CDR3, taken from reference TRBV11-3 and TRBJ2-3): EAGVVQSPRYKIIEKKQPVAFWCNPISGHNTLYWYLQNLGQGPELLIRYENEEAVDDSQLPKDRFSAERLKGVDSTLKIQPAELGDSAVYLCASRPRETGVSDTQYFGPGTRLTVL.

This rearrangement joins TRBV29-1 to TRBJ1-1; D is ambiguous. The V end was cut by 4 bases, the J end by 1 base, with 4 bases between. The germline V gene has CDR1 SQVTM and CDR2 ANQGSEA. CDR3 size: 11 residues. The CDR3 spells CSVVENTEAFF. CDR3 nucleotide sequence: TGCAGCGTTGTAGAGAACACTGAAGCTTTCTTT.

The rearrangement uses TRBV25-1 and TRBJ2-5, with 11 bases that match TRBD2. Germline V CDR1 and CDR2: MGHDK, SYGVNS. The CDR3 length is 16 residues. V trimming: 6 bases; J trimming: 5 bases; junction bases outside the gene matches: 11. Written as DNA, the CDR3 is TGTGCCAGCAGCGCACTAGCGGGAGCCCTGGGGGAGACCCAGTACTTC. The encoded protein is CASSALAGALGETQYF.

The V gene is TRBV20-1, the J gene TRBJ1-2; D is uncertain. This CDR3 has 13 amino acids. The V and J ends lost 6 bases and 6 bases respectively, with 17 bases between them. Germline CDR1 reads DFQATT; CDR2 reads SNEGSKA (reference sequence). CDR3 sequence: CSAVSGETHGYTF. CDR3 nucleotide sequence: TGCAGTGCCGTAAGCGGGGAAACTCATGGCTACACCTTC.

The chain joins TRBV2 to TRBJ1-2; 8 bases match TRBD1. V was pared by 0 bases and J by 6 bases, with 6 bases of the junction left unmatched. Germline CDR1 is SNHLY and CDR2 is FYNNEI. This CDR3 region has 15 residues. CDR3 coding DNA: TGTGCCAGCAGTGAAGCGCGACAGGGGCCGAATGGCTACACCTTC. Its protein is CASSEARQGPNGYTF.